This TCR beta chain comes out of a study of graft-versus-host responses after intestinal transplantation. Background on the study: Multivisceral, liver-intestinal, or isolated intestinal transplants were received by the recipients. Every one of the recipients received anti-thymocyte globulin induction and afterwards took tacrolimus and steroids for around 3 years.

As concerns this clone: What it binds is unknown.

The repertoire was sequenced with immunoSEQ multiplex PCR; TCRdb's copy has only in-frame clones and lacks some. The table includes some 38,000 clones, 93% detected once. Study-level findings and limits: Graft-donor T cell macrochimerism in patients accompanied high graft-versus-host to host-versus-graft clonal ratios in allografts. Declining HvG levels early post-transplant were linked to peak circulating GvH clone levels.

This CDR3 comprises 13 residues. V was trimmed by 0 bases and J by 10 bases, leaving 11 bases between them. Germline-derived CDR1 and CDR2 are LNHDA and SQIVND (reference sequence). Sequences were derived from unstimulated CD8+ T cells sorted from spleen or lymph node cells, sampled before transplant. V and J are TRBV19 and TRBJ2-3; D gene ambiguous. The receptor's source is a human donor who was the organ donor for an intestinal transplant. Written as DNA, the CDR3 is TGTGCCAGTAGTATAGATCCAGAAGACCCGCAGTATTTT. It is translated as CASSIDPEDPQYF.